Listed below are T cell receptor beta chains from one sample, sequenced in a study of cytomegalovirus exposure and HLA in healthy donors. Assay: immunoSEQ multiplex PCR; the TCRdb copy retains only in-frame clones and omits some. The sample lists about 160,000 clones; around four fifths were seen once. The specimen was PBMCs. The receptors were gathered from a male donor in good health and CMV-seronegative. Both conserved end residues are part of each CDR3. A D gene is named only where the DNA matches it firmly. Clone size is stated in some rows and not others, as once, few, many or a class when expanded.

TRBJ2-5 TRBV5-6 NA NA TGTGCCAGCAGCTTGGCCGCAGGGAGGAAGACCCAGTACTTC CASSLAAGRKTQYF
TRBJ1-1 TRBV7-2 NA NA TGTGCCAGCAGCCTAACCTCGTGGACTGAAGCTTTCTTT CASSLTSWTEAFF
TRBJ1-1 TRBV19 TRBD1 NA TGTGCCAGTAGTTCGACAGGGGCCCATATGAACACTGAAGCTTTCTTT CASSSTGAHMNTEAFF
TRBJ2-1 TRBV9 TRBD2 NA TGTGCCAGCAGCGTCGCGGGAGTAGGCTATGAGCAGTTCTTC CASSVAGVGYEQFF
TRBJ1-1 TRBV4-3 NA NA TGCGCCAGCAGCCGGTCAGGGGCGGGCACTGAAGCTTTCTTT CASSRSGAGTEAFF
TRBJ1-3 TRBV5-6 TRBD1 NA TGTGCCAGCAGCTTGGTGGACAGGAGCTCTGGAAACACCATATATTTT CASSLVDRSSGNTIYF
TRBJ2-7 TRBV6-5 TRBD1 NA TGTGCCAGCATCCCGGACAGGGCAACCAACGAGCAGTACTTC CASIPDRATNEQYF
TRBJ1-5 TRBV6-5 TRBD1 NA TGTGCCAGCAGTTACTCGGGGACAGGGCCCCAGCATTTT CASSYSGTGPQHF
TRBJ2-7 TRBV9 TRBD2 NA TGTGCCAGCGGTGCGGGAGGAAGCTACGAGCAGTACTTC CASGAGGSYEQYF
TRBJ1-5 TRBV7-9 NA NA TGTGCCAGCAGCCCTGACGGGGGGTATCAGCCCCAGCATTTT CASSPDGGYQPQHF
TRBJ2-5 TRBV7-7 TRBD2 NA TGTGCCAGCAGCTTCCGACTAGCTCAACAAGAGACCCAGTACTTC CASSFRLAQQETQYF
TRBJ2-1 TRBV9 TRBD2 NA TGTGCCAGCAGTGGAAGACTAGCGGGAGTAGGGAAGAATGAGCAGTTCTTC CASSGRLAGVGKNEQFF
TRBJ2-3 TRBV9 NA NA TGTGCCAGCAGCGCTCAGAGGGGCGAGGGAGGACTCACAGATACGCAGTATTTT CASSAQRGEGGLTDTQYF
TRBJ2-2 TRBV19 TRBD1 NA TGTGCCAGTAGCCAACCTGGGACAGCCATGGACACCGGGGAGCTGTTTTTT CASSQPGTAMDTGELFF
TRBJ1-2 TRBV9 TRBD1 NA TGTGCCAGCAGCGTAGGGACAGGGACTAACTATGGCTACACCTTC CASSVGTGTNYGYTF
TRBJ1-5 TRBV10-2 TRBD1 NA TGCGCCAGCAGTGGTGGGACAGCAGGGCGGCCCCAGCATTTT CASSGGTAGRPQHF
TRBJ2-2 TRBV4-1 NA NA TGCGCCAGCAGCCTCCAGGGGAACACCGGGGAGCTGTTTTTT CASSLQGNTGELFF
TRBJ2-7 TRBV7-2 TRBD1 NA TGTGCCAGCAGCATGGACAGGTCCTACGAGCAGTACTTC CASSMDRSYEQYF
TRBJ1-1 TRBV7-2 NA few TGTGCCAGCAGTAGACAGGAGAACACTGAAGCTTTCTTT CASSRQENTEAFF
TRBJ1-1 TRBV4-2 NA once TGTGCCAGCGTGGAGCCCAACCGGGGCACTGAAGCTTTCTTT CASVEPNRGTEAFF
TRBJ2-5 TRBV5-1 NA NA TGCGCCAGCAGCTTGGATTACGGGTATGAGACCCAGTACTTC CASSLDYGYETQYF